These 4 T cell receptor beta chains originate from one sample sequenced in a study of CXCR3-negative and CXCR3-positive naive CD8 T cells (dated by TCRdb to between 2018 and 2021). Sequenced on a NextSeq 550. The Human TCR Profiling Kit (MiLaboratory) was used to make UMI-labeled 5' RACE TRB cDNA libraries. TCRdb reprocessed the reads and lists each CDR3 protein sequence as a single entry, with no DNA. This sample's table contains approximately 83,000 distinct CDR3 sequences. The ten largest clones take up over 1.5% of the sample. Sequencing was performed on naive CXCR3- CD8+ T cells from blood. Interpreted using the paper, the cell subset or site label stands for: CD45RO-CCR7+CD27+CD95- naive CD8+ T cells lacking CXCR3 (TNR3-). Every receptor here comes from a human donor in good health. Some clones in this sample may be carry-over from other donors' samples.

The V gene is TRBV15, the J gene TRBJ2-1; the TCRdb D gene call, TRBD2, has no DNA to confirm it. The V gene's germline CDR1 is LNHNV and CDR2 YYDKDF (reference sequence). CDR3 size: 17 residues. The chain's CDR3 is CATSRASGTSFYNEQFF.

The V call is TRBV12-3 or TRBV12-4, the J call TRBJ1-1; there is no DNA to check the TCRdb D call of TRBD1. The CDR3 contains 15 residues. CDR3 residues: CASSPWGELNTEAFF.

The rearrangement uses TRBV5-1 and TRBJ2-7; the TCRdb call, TRBD1, lacks DNA for checking. This CDR3 has 15 residues. Germline lookup yields CDR1 SGHRS and CDR2 YFSETQ. The CDR3 spells CASRLTGQGRYEQYF.

The chain couples TRBV12-3 or TRBV12-4 to TRBJ1-1. The CDR3 runs 13 residues. The CDR3 sequence: CASSWTKNTEAFF.